The clone carrying this T cell receptor beta chain appeared once. The germline gives CDR1 SGHTS, CDR2 YDEGEE. V was trimmed by 2 bases and J by 7 bases, leaving 10 bases between them. The CDR3 is 13 amino acids. These data belong to a study of cytomegalovirus exposure and HLA in healthy donors. Study-wide background: An early data release held some 85 million unique TCRs from HLA-typed donors.

Primers: 60 Vbeta forward and 13 Jbeta reverse. In the authors' methods: Approximately 87 million unique TCR beta chains, 9.5 million to 14 million shared, were counted in a later analysis. Clones were read by immunoSEQ multiplex PCR, and TCRdb kept only the in-frame ones, dropping some. That table gives V, J and clone size, and the DNA gave D and trimming. The repertoire consists of about 160,000 clones, with roughly 80% occurring once and the leading ten covering roughly 7.6%. This receptor was identified in a woman in her 30s in good health and CMV-seropositive. This rearrangement joins TRBV5-8 to TRBJ1-5; D is unresolved. Sequenced sample: PBMCs. CDR3 sequence reads: CASSLRGAQPQHF. CDR3 sequence (DNA): TGTGCCAGCAGCTTACGGGGAGCGCAGCCCCAGCATTTT. Full variable domain (rest looked up from reference TRBV5-8 and TRBJ1-5): EAGVTQSPTHLIKTRGQQATLRCSPISGHTSVYWYQQALGLGLQFLLWYDEGEERNRGNFPPRFSGRQFPNYSSELNVNALELEDSALYLCASSLRGAQPQHFGDGTRLSIL.